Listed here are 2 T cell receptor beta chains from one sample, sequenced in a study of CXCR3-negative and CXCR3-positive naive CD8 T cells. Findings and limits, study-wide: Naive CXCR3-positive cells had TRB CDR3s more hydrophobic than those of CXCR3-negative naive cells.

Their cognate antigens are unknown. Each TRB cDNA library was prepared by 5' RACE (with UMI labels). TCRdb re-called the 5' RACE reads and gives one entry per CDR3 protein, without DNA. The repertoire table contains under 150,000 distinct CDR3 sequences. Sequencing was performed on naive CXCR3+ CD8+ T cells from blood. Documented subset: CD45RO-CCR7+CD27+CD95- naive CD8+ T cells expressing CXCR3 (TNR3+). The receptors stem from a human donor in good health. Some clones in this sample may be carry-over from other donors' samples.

CDR3 protein: CASSDVRAGYSTDTQYF. The chain uses TRBV2 and TRBJ2-3; TCRdb selects TRBD2, and the lack of DNA leaves this call unchecked. CDR1 SNHLY and CDR2 FYNNEI come from the germline V gene. CDR3 size: 17 residues.

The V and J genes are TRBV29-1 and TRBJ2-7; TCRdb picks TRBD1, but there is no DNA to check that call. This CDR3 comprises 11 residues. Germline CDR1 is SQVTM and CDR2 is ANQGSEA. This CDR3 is CSVDRVGEQYF.